This T cell receptor beta chain emerged from a study of T cell responses to AZD1222 COVID-19 vaccine. There are 14 residues in the CDR3. Unmatched junction bases numbered 5, after V lost 5 bases and J lost 5 bases. The V gene's germline CDR1 is SGHAT and CDR2 FQDESV (reference sequence). This clone appeared once. The antigen is unknown. Profiled with immunoSEQ multiplex PCR; TCRdb holds only in-frame clones, not every one. Among approximately 100,000 clones, about 92% were seen once, and the ten largest hold 1.2%. Study-wide points: At baseline, just 6 or 7 AZD1222 recipients tested seropositive. The donors showed a predominance of white British ancestry and of females, with possible underestimation of clonal diversity. Without day 14 samples, only post-peak T cell repertoires were studied.

The source of this sequence is an adult in good health. The rearrangement links TRBV11-1 to TRBJ2-5; 10 positions agree with TRBD1. This specimen was peripheral blood, taken on day 0 of AZD1222 vaccination. CDR3 in amino acids: CASSTGTGAETQYF. Written as DNA, the CDR3 is TGTGCCAGCAGCACCGGGACAGGGGCCGAGACCCAGTACTTC.